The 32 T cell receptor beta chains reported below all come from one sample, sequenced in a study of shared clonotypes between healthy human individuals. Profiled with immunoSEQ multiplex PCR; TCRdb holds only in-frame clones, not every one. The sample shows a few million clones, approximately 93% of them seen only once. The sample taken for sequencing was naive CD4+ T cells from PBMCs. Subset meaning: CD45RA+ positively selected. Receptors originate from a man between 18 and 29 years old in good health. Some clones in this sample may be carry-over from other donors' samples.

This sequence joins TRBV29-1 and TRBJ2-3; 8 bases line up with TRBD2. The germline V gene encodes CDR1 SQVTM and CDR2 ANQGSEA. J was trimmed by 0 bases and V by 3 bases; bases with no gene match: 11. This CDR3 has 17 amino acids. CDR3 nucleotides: TGCAGCGTTGATCCCAGTTCGACTAGCGCTAGCACAGATACGCAGTATTTT. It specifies CSVDPSSTSASTDTQYF.

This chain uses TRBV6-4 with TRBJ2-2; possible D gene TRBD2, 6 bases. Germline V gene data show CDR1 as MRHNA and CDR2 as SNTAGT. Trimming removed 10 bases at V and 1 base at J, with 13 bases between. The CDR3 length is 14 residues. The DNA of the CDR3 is TGTGCCACCTCTCGGGAGAGGAACACCGGGGAGCTGTTTTTT. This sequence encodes CATSRERNTGELFF.

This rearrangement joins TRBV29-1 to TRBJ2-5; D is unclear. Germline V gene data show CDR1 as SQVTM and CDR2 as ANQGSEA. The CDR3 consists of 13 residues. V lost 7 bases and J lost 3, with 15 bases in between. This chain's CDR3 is CSAAWGPEETQYF. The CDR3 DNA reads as TGCAGCGCCGCTTGGGGTCCCGAAGAGACCCAGTACTTC.

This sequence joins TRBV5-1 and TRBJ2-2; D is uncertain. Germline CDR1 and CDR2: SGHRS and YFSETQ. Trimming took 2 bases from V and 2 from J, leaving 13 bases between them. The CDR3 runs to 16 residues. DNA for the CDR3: TGCGCCAGCAGCTTAGAAGGAGAACTAAACACCGGGGAGCTGTTTTTT. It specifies CASSLEGELNTGELFF. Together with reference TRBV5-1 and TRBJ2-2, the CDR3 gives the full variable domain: KAGVTQTPRYLIKTRGQQVTLSCSPISGHRSVSWYQQTPGQGLQFLFEYFSETQRNKGNFPGRFSGRQFSNSRSEMNVSTLELGDSALYLCASSLEGELNTGELFFGEGSRLTVL.

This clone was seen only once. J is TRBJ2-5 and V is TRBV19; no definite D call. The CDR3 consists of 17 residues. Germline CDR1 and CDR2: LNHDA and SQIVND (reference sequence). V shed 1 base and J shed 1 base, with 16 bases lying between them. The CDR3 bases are TGTGCCAGTAGTATAGCCCCCCTGGGCTACCCCCAAGAGACCCAGTACTTC. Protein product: CASSIAPLGYPQETQYF.

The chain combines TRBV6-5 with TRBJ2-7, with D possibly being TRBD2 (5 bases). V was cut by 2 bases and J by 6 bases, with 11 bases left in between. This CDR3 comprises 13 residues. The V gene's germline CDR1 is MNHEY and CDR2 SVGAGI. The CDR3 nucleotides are TGTGCCAGCAGTTACGCTATCCGGGGCGAGCAGTACTTC. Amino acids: CASSYAIRGEQYF.

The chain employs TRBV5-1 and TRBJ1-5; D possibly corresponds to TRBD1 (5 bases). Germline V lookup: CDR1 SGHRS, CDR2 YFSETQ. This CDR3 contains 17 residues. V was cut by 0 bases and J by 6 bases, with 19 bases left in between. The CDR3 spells CASSLGPGGERGQPQHF. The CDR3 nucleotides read TGCGCCAGCAGCTTGGGCCCCGGAGGGGAGCGGGGTCAGCCCCAGCATTTT. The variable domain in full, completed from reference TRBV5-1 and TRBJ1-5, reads KAGVTQTPRYLIKTRGQQVTLSCSPISGHRSVSWYQQTPGQGLQFLFEYFSETQRNKGNFPGRFSGRQFSNSRSEMNVSTLELGDSALYLCASSLGPGGERGQPQHFGDGTRLSIL.

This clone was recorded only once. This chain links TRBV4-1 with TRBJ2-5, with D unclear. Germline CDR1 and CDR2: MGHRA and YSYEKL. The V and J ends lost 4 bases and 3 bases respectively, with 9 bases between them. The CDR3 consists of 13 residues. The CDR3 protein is CASSRAGKETQYF. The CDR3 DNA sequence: TGCGCCAGCAGCCGTGCTGGAAAAGAGACCCAGTACTTC.

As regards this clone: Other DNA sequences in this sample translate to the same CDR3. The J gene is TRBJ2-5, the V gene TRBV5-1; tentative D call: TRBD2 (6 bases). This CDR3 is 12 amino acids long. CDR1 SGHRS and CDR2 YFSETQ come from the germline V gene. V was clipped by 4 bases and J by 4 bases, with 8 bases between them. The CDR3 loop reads CASSPAGETQYF. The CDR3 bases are TGCGCCAGCAGCCCAGCGGGAGAGACCCAGTACTTC. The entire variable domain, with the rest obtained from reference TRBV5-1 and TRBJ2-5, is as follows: KAGVTQTPRYLIKTRGQQVTLSCSPISGHRSVSWYQQTPGQGLQFLFEYFSETQRNKGNFPGRFSGRQFSNSRSEMNVSTLELGDSALYLCASSPAGETQYFGPGTRLLVL.

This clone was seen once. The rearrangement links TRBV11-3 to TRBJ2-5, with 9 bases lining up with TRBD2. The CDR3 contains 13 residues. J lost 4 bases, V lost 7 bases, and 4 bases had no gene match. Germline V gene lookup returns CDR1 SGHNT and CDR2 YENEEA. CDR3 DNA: TGTGCCAGCAAAGCGGGAGGCGGAGAGACCCAGTACTTC. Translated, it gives CASKAGGGETQYF.

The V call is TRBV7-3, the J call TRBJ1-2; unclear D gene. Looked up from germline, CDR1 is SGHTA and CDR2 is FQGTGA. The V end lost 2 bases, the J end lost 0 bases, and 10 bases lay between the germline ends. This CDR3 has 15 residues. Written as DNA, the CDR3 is TGTGCCAGCAGCTTAGGCACCAGTCCTAACTATGGCTACACCTTC. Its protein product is CASSLGTSPNYGYTF.

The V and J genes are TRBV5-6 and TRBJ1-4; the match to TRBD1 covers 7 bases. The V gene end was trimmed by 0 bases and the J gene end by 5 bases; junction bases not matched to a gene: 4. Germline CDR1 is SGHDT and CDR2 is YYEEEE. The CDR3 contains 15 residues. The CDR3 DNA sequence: TGTGCCAGCAGCTTGGTGGGACAGCAAAATGAAAAACTGTTTTTT. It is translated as CASSLVGQQNEKLFF. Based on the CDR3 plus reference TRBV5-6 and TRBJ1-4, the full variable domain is DAGVTQSPTHLIKTRGQQVTLRCSPKSGHDTVSWYQQALGQGPQFIFQYYEEEERQRGNFPDRFSGHQFPNYSSELNVNALLLGDSALYLCASSLVGQQNEKLFFGSGTQLSVL.

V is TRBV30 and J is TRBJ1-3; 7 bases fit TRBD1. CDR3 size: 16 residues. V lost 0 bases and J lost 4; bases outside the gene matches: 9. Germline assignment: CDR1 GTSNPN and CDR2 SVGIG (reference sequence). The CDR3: CAWSVTKGAPGNTIYF. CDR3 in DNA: TGTGCCTGGAGTGTAACTAAGGGGGCGCCAGGAAACACCATATATTTT.

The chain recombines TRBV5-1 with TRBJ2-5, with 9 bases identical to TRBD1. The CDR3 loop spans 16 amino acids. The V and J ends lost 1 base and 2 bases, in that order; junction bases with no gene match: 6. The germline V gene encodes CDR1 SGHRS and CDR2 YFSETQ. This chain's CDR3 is CASSLTGGVLQETQYF. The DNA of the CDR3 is TGCGCCAGCAGCTTGACAGGGGGCGTACTTCAAGAGACCCAGTACTTC.

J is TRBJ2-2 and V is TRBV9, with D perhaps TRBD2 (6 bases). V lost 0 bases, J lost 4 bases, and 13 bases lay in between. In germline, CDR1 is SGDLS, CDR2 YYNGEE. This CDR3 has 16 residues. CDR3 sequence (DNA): TGTGCCAGCAGCGTAGCGGCGGGGTTGAGCACCGGGGAGCTGTTTTTT. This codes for CASSVAAGLSTGELFF.

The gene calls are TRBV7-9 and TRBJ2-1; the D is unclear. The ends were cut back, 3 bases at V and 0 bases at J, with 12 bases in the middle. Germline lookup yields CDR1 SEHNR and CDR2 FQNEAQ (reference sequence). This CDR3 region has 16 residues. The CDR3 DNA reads TGTGCCAGCAGCTTGGAGTTGGCGAGCTCCTACAATGAGCAGTTCTTC. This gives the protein CASSLELASSYNEQFF.

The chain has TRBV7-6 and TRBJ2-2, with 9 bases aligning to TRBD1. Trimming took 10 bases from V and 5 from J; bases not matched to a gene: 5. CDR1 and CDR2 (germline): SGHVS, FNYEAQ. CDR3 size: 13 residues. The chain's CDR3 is CATRTGVTGELFF. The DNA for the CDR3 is TGTGCCACCAGGACAGGGGTAACCGGGGAGCTGTTTTTT. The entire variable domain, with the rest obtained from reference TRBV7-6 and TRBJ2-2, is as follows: GAGVSQSPRYKVTKRGQDVALRCDPISGHVSLYWYRQALGQGPEFLTYFNYEAQQDKSGLPNDRFSAERPEGSISTLTIQRTEQRDSAMYRCATRTGVTGELFFGEGSRLTVL.

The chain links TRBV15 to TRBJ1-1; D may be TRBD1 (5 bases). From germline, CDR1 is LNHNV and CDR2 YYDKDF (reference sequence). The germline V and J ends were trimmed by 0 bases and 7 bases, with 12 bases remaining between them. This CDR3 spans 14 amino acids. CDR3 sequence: CATSRDLWQGEAFF. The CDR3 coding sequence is TGTGCCACCAGCAGAGATTTATGGCAGGGTGAAGCTTTCTTT.

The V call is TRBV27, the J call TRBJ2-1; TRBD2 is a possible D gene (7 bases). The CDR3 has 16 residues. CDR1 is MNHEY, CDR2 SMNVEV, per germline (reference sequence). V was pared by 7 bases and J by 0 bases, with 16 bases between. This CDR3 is CASTLGRGSSYNEQFF. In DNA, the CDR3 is TGTGCCAGCACCCTGGGGAGGGGGAGCTCCTACAATGAGCAGTTCTTC.

The CDR3 sequence is CASSVIPGELFF. CDR3 bases: TGTGCCAGCAGCGTAATCCCCGGGGAGCTGTTTTTT. The chain has TRBV9 and TRBJ2-2, with D hard to call. This CDR3 is built from 12 residues. Trimming stripped 1 base from V and 6 bases from J, with 4 bases between. Germline values: CDR1 SGDLS, CDR2 YYNGEE.

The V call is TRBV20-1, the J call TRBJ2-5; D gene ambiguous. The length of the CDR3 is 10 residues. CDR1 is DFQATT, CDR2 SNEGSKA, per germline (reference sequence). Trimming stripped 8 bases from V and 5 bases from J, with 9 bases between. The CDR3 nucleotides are TGCAGTACAGAGAGGGAGACCCAGTACTTC. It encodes CSTERETQYF.

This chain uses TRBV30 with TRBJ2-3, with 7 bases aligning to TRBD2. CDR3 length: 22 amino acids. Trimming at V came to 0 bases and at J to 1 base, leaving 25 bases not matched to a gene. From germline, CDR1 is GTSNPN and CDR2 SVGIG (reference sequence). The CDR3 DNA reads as TGTGCCTGGAGTGTACTTCGTCTTTGGGTGCGGGAGTTCGAGTACGGCACAGATACGCAGTATTTT. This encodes CAWSVLRLWVREFEYGTDTQYF.

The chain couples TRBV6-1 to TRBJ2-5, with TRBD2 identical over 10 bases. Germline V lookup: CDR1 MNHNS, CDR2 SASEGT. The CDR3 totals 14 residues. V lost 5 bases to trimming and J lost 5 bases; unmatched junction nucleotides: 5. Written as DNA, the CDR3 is TGTGCCAGCAGTAGCGGGAGGGCCTATGAGACCCAGTACTTC. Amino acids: CASSSGRAYETQYF.

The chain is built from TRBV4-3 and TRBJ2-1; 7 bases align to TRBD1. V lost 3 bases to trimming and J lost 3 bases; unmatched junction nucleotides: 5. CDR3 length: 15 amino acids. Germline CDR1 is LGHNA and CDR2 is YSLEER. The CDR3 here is CASSQTGFYYNEQFF. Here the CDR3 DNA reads TGCGCCAGCAGCCAGACAGGGTTCTACTACAATGAGCAGTTCTTC.

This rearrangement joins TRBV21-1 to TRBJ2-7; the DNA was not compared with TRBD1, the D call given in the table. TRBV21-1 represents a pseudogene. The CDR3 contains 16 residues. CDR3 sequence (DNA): TGTGCCAGCAGCCCACAGGGCCGAGGACTGGCCTGTGAGCAGTACTTC. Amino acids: CASSPQGRGLACEQYF.

The CDR3 bases are TGCGCCAGCAGTGGCCTAGCTCCAACCAAGTGGTCCTACGAGCAGTACTTC. It codes for CASSGLAPTKWSYEQYF. This chain connects TRBV10-1 to TRBJ2-7; tentative D call: TRBD2 (5 bases). V lost 4 bases, J lost 1 base, and 20 bases lay in between. CDR3 length: 17 residues. CDR1 WNHNN and CDR2 SYGVQD come from the germline V gene (reference sequence).

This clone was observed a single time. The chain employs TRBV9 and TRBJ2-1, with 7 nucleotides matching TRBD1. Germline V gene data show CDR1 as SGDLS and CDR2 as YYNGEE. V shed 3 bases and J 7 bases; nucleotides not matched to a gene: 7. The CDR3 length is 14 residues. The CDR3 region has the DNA TGTGCCAGCAGCGCAAGGGGGCGCGGGAATGAGCAGTTCTTC. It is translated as CASSARGRGNEQFF.

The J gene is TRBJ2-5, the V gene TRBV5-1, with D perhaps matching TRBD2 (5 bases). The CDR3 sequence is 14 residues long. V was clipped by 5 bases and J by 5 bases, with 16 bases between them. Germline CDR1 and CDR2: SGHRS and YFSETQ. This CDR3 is CASRPVNPGETQYF. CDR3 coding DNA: TGCGCCAGCAGGCCCGTGAACCCGGGGGAGACCCAGTACTTC.

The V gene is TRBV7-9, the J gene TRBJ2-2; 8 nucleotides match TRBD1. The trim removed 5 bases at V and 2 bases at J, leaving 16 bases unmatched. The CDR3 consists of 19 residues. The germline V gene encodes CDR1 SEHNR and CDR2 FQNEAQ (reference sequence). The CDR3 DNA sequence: TGTGCCAGCAGCATGTTCGGGACAGGTTCCTTTCTTAACACCGGGGAGCTGTTTTTT. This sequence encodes CASSMFGTGSFLNTGELFF.

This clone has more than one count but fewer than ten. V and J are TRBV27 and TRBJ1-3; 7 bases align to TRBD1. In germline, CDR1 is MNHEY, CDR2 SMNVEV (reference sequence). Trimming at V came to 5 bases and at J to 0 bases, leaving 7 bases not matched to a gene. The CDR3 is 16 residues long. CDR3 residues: CASSPYDRDSGNTIYF. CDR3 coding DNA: TGTGCCAGCAGTCCCTACGACAGGGACTCTGGAAACACCATATATTTT.

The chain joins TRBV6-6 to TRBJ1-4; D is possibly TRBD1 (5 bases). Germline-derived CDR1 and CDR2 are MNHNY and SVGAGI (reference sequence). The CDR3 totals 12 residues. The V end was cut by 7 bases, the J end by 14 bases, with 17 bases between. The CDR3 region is CASNREGEGLFF. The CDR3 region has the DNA TGTGCCAGCAACAGAGAAGGGGAAGGGCTGTTTTTT.

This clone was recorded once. The CDR3 nucleotides read TGTGCCAGCAGGGAACAGGGGAGGGATGGCTACACCTTC. This codes for CASREQGRDGYTF. This chain joins TRBV6-6 and TRBJ1-2, with 7 bases matching TRBD1. This CDR3 comprises 13 residues. With 6 bases clipped from V and 6 bases from J, the junction kept 7 bases outside the gene matches. Germline CDR1 reads MNHNY; CDR2 reads SVGAGI (reference sequence).